This T cell receptor beta chain is from a study of cytomegalovirus exposure and HLA in healthy donors. PCR primers comprised 60 Vbeta and 13 Jbeta primers. Profiled with immunoSEQ multiplex PCR; TCRdb holds only in-frame clones, not every one. The profile covers about 140,000 clones, with roughly 74% appearing a single time and around 10% taken by the ten largest. Germline V lookup: CDR1 SGHVS, CDR2 FNYEAQ. Trimming removed 3 bases from V and 2 bases from J, with 3 bases in between. This CDR3 is built from 12 residues. Sequencing was performed on PBMCs. The TCR sequence derives from a man between 18 and 29 years old in good health and CMV-seropositive. J is TRBJ2-3 and V is TRBV7-6; unclear D gene. The CDR3 DNA sequence: TGTGCCAGCAGCTTCTCCACAGATACGCAGTATTTT. Encoded protein: CASSFSTDTQYF.